This TCR beta chain was sequenced during a study of neurological immune-mediated disorders. Via MiXCR, TCRdb re-called the 5' RACE reads, giving one row per CDR3 protein. The sample includes several thousand distinct CDR3 sequences, around 22% of them seen just once. The table lists this clonotype with many counts. This CDR3 comprises 20 residues. The ends lost 5 bases at V and 0 bases at J; junction bases unmatched: 12. The source is a woman aged 55 to 70 with HTLV-1-associated myelopathy (HAM/TSP). This chain connects TRBV12-3 or TRBV12-4 to TRBJ2-2; 13 bases line up with TRBD2. Source material: CD8+ T cells from blood. CDR3 loop: CASSHSGRLAGGTNTGELFF. The CDR3 DNA reads as TGTGCCAGCAGTCATAGCGGGCGACTAGCGGGGGGTACGAACACCGGGGAGCTGTTTTTT.